The 28 T cell receptor beta chains in this list originate from one sample, sequenced in a study of identical twins. MiXCR was run by TCRdb on the 5' RACE reads, yielding one entry per CDR3 protein. The sample has more than 1.5 million distinct CDR3 sequences; more than 30% are singletons. The specimen was cord blood. These receptors all come from a newborn girl in good health.

A single count supports this clonotype. The chain recombines TRBV20-1 with TRBJ2-3, with TRBD2 identical over 11 bases. Germline V lookup: CDR1 DFQATT, CDR2 SNEGSKA (reference sequence). J gave up 5 bases and V 6 bases, and 7 bases lay outside the gene matches. This CDR3 is built from 14 residues. In DNA, the CDR3 is TGCAGTGCCCCAGGGACTAGCGGTTTAGATACGCAGTATTTT. Protein sequence: CSAPGTSGLDTQYF.

J is TRBJ2-1 and V is TRBV6-5; the D gene is possibly TRBD2 (7 bases). This CDR3 spans 14 amino acids. Trimming removed 6 bases from V and 9 bases from J, with 18 bases in between. Germline V gene lookup returns CDR1 MNHEY and CDR2 SVGAGI. The CDR3 here is CASRPKGGGSEQFF. In DNA form, the CDR3 reads TGTGCCAGCAGACCCAAAGGCGGGGGCAGTGAGCAGTTCTTC.

This clonotype was seen a few times. V usage is TRBV3-1 and J usage is TRBJ1-4; maybe TRBD1 (5 bases). Germline CDR1 and CDR2: LGHDT and YNNKEL (reference sequence). The CDR3 runs to 16 residues. The V end lost 1 base, the J end lost 5 bases, and 14 bases lay between the germline ends. The CDR3 DNA reads as TGTGCCAGCAGCCAAGTGGGACGGACCATGAATGAAAAACTGTTTTTT. Its translation is CASSQVGRTMNEKLFF.

V usage is TRBV6-1 and J usage is TRBJ2-5; D is unclear. Trimming stripped 4 bases from V and 1 base from J, with 10 bases between. This CDR3 is built from 14 residues. In germline, CDR1 is MNHNS, CDR2 SASEGT. The CDR3 bases are TGTGCCAGCAGTGTCCTATTAACCCAAGAGACCCAGTACTTC. Amino acids: CASSVLLTQETQYF.

This sequence joins TRBV20-1 and TRBJ1-1; 7 bases align to TRBD1. The junction had 12 bases not matched to a gene; V was cut back by 0 bases and J by 5 bases. The CDR3 loop spans 16 amino acids. In germline, CDR1 is DFQATT, CDR2 SNEGSKA (reference sequence). CDR3 in amino acids: CSARDRAGGSWTEAFF. The DNA for the CDR3 is TGCAGTGCTAGAGATAGGGCAGGGGGATCCTGGACTGAAGCTTTCTTT.

This clonotype was detected ten times or more. The chain is built from TRBV4-2 and TRBJ2-3; D gene unclear. V lost 0 bases and J 1 base, leaving 5 bases between the germline ends. In germline, CDR1 is LGHNA, CDR2 YNFKEQ. This CDR3 has 14 residues. CDR3 nucleotide sequence: TGTGCCAGCAGCCAAGATCCGGGCACAGATACGCAGTATTTT. This codes for CASSQDPGTDTQYF.

This clonotype was observed a few times. The V and J genes are TRBV7-2 and TRBJ2-3, with D perhaps given as TRBD1 or TRBD2 (7 bases each). V lost 5 bases and J lost 8, with 11 bases in between. In germline, CDR1 is SGHTA, CDR2 FQGNSA. The CDR3 runs to 12 residues. The CDR3 protein is CASSPRGGTQYF. In nucleotides, the CDR3 is TGTGCCAGCAGCCCCAGGGGGGGTACGCAGTATTTT.

This clonotype was observed at least ten times. Its ends do not fully match the called genes, so a read error is possible. This chain joins TRBV12-3 or TRBV12-4 and TRBJ2-3, with D hard to call. There are 12 residues in the CDR3. CDR3 coding DNA: TGCGCCAGCAGCCCAGGTGGAGATACGCAGTATTTT. Translation gives CASSPGGDTQYF.

Only a few counts were recorded for this clonotype. This rearrangement joins TRBV20-1 to TRBJ2-7; TRBD2 matches at 11 bases. The V gene's germline CDR1 is DFQATT and CDR2 SNEGSKA (reference sequence). The CDR3 contains 16 residues. V was clipped by 0 bases and J by 2 bases; unmatched bases: 6. CDR3 in amino acids: CSARDLISGRAYEQYF. The CDR3 coding sequence is TGCAGTGCTAGAGATCTTATTAGCGGGAGGGCCTACGAGCAGTACTTC.

This chain links TRBV4-2 with TRBJ2-6; D unresolved. The CDR3 totals 17 residues. The germline V gene has CDR1 LGHNA and CDR2 YNFKEQ. The V end lost 4 bases, the J end lost 3 bases, and 16 bases lay between the germline ends. The CDR3 region is CASSLSLDSIGANVLTF. CDR3 in DNA: TGTGCCAGCAGCCTATCACTCGACTCCATTGGGGCCAACGTCCTGACTTTC.

The chain has TRBV29-1 and TRBJ2-1; 8 bases match TRBD2. The CDR3 contains 15 residues. Losses at the gene ends were 3 bases for V and 10 bases for J; bases not matched to a gene: 14. Germline values: CDR1 SQVTM, CDR2 ANQGSEA. DNA of the CDR3: TGCAGCGTTGATCGGGGGGGGCCAGGGATCTACGAGCAGTTCTTC. Translating gives CSVDRGGPGIYEQFF.

This clonotype occurred a few times. The CDR3, as DNA: TGTGCCAGCAGTGAGGGGATAGCGGCATTGGAGACCCAGTACTTC. It translates to CASSEGIAALETQYF. V usage is TRBV2 and J usage is TRBJ2-5, with D maybe TRBD2 (6 bases). The V end lost 3 bases, the J end lost 5 bases, and 16 bases lay between the germline ends. The CDR3 loop spans 15 amino acids. The V gene's germline CDR1 is SNHLY and CDR2 FYNNEI.

CDR3 loop: CSATNPRKGDTQYF. CDR3 sequence (DNA): TGCAGTGCCACAAACCCAAGGAAGGGGGATACGCAGTATTTT. V gene TRBV20-1 combines with J gene TRBJ2-3; TRBD1 is a possible D gene (5 bases). The germline V gene encodes CDR1 DFQATT and CDR2 SNEGSKA (reference sequence). The CDR3 extends over 14 amino acids. V was clipped by 6 bases and J by 6 bases, with 19 bases between them.

Notes on this clonotype: The junction departs from the called germline gene at one end, perhaps through a read error. V is TRBV27 and J is TRBJ2-7; tentatively, D is TRBD1 or TRBD2 (5 bases each). The CDR3 runs to 15 residues. In germline, CDR1 is MNHEY, CDR2 SMNVEV (reference sequence). In DNA, the CDR3 is TGTGCCAGCAGTCCTTTGTGGGGGTCCTCCCACGAGCAGTACTTC. Protein: CASSPLWGSSHEQYF.

The rearrangement joins TRBV30 to TRBJ2-1; 12 nucleotides match TRBD2. Germline CDR1 GTSNPN, CDR2 SVGIG (reference sequence). This CDR3 region has 17 residues. V shed 8 bases, J shed 0 bases, and the junction held 11 bases outside the gene matches. The DNA for the CDR3 is TGTGCCGGTAAAGGACTAGCGGGGTGGATCTCCTACAATGAGCAGTTCTTC. Encoded protein: CAGKGLAGWISYNEQFF.

The chain carries TRBV6-5 and TRBJ2-7; TRBD1 is a possible D gene (6 bases). The V gene's germline CDR1 is MNHEY and CDR2 SVGAGI. The CDR3 covers 14 residues. V shed 5 bases and J shed 2 bases, with 13 bases lying between them. The CDR3 here is CASSGRQETYEQYF. The CDR3 coding sequence is TGTGCCAGCAGTGGACGACAGGAGACCTACGAGCAGTACTTC.

The chain recombines TRBV15 with TRBJ1-5; perhaps TRBD1 as D (5 bases). The CDR3 is made up of 14 amino acids. Trimming pared 1 base from V and 7 bases from J, leaving 11 bases between. CDR1 and CDR2 from the germline V gene are LNHNV and YYDKDF (reference sequence). In DNA, the CDR3 is TGTGCCACCAGCAGAGTGCAGGGAAGGCAGCCCCAGCATTTT. Encoded protein: CATSRVQGRQPQHF.

The genes are TRBV10-3 and TRBJ2-1; TRBD2 matches at 8 bases. The end of the DNA is better explained by TRBJ2-7, so the J call may be wrong. This CDR3 comprises 15 residues. Germline V lookup: CDR1 ENHRY, CDR2 SYGVKD. CDR3 amino acids: CAIRDSGTFYNEQYF. The DNA for the CDR3 is TGTGCCATCAGAGATAGCGGGACGTTCTACAATGAGCAGTACTTC.

The gene calls are TRBV6-6 and TRBJ2-7, with TRBD2 identical over 11 bases. Germline CDR1 reads MNHNY; CDR2 reads SVGAGI (reference sequence). With 7 bases clipped from V and 0 bases from J, the junction kept 5 bases outside the gene matches. The CDR3 totals 15 residues. The CDR3: CASTPTSGVSYEQYF. The DNA of the CDR3 is TGTGCCAGCACCCCGACTAGCGGGGTCTCCTACGAGCAGTACTTC.

On this clonotype: Given a much more abundant clone one base away, this may be a read error. The chain combines TRBV6-5 with TRBJ1-6; 11 nucleotides line up with TRBD1. Per germline, CDR1 MNHEY and CDR2 SVGAGI. The V gene end was trimmed by 4 bases and the J gene end by 8 bases; junction bases not matched to a gene: 1. This CDR3 comprises 14 residues. The CDR3 loop is CASSWTGGDSPLHF. CDR3 nucleotides: TGTGCCAGCAGTTGGACAGGGGGCGATTCACCCCTCCACTTT.

In this sample, this clonotype turned up many times. The gene calls are TRBV6-6 and TRBJ2-5; D is tentatively TRBD1 or TRBD2 (5 bases each). Germline CDR1 is MNHNY and CDR2 is SVGAGI (reference sequence). The V end was cut by 7 bases, the J end by 4 bases, with 13 bases between. The CDR3 has 13 amino acids. The CDR3 nucleotides read TGTGCCAGCATGGGGGACGGAGGAGAGACCCAGTACTTC. Protein sequence: CASMGDGGETQYF.

About this clonotype itself: The junction departs from the called germline gene at one end, perhaps through a read error. The chain employs TRBV7-8 and TRBJ2-5, with 11 bases identical to TRBD2. CDR3 length: 16 residues. CDR1 and CDR2 (germline): SGHVS, FQNEAQ. The CDR3 reads CASILSGTSGQETLYF. The CDR3 DNA reads TGTGCCAGTATTTTATCCGGGACTAGCGGTCAAGAGACCCTGTACTTC.

With regard to this clonotype: A much bigger clone sits one base away, suggesting this may be a read error. The CDR3 is CASSLGGGHNEQYF. CDR3 in DNA: TGTGCCAGCAGTTTGGGCGGTGGGCACAATGAGCAGTACTTC. J is TRBJ2-1 and V is TRBV12-3 or TRBV12-4; D is unclear. The end of the DNA fits TRBJ2-7 better, so the J call may be wrong. The CDR3 runs to 14 residues.

J is TRBJ2-3 and V is TRBV10-3; 10 bases fit TRBD2. This CDR3 comprises 16 residues. CDR1 ENHRY and CDR2 SYGVKD come from the germline V gene. The ends lost 4 bases at V and 4 bases at J; junction bases unmatched: 8. The chain's CDR3 is CAISGVSSGSADTQYF. The CDR3 DNA reads TGTGCCATCAGTGGAGTCTCTAGCGGGAGCGCAGATACGCAGTATTTT.

This clonotype was counted at least ten times. The junction and the germline gene differ at one end; a read error may be behind it. The chain carries TRBV5-1 and TRBJ2-3, with D maybe TRBD2 (5 bases). The CDR3 contains 14 residues. Germline assignment: CDR1 SGHRS and CDR2 YFSETQ. This chain's CDR3 is CASSLEAVADTQYF. CDR3 nucleotides: TGTGCCAGCAGTTTAGAAGCGGTGGCAGATACGCAGTATTTT.

The rearrangement links TRBV29-1 to TRBJ1-1; no definite D call. The CDR3 spans 11 residues. V was trimmed by 7 bases and J by 8 bases, leaving 14 bases between them. Germline loops: CDR1 SQVTM, CDR2 ANQGSEA. The CDR3 here is CSALGEFEAFF. The CDR3 nucleotides are TGCAGCGCTCTCGGGGAGTTCGAAGCTTTCTTT.

This clonotype was counted between two and nine times. The chain has TRBV28 and TRBJ2-3; D is unresolved. This CDR3 comprises 13 residues. V was pared by 6 bases and J by 1 base, with 8 bases between. Per the germline V gene, CDR1 is MDHEN and CDR2 is SYDVKM. In DNA form, the CDR3 reads TGTGCCAGCAGAAAAATGGGCACAGATACGCAGTATTTT. Protein product: CASRKMGTDTQYF.

The table lists this clonotype with a few counts. The chain links TRBV5-1 to TRBJ2-5, with 7 bases that match TRBD1. The junction had 11 bases not matched to a gene; V was cut back by 4 bases and J by 5 bases. This CDR3 is 15 amino acids long. Germline V CDR1 and CDR2: SGHRS, YFSETQ. The CDR3: CASSVGTAQRETQYF. CDR3 DNA sequence: TGCGCCAGCAGCGTTGGGACAGCACAGAGGGAGACCCAGTACTTC.